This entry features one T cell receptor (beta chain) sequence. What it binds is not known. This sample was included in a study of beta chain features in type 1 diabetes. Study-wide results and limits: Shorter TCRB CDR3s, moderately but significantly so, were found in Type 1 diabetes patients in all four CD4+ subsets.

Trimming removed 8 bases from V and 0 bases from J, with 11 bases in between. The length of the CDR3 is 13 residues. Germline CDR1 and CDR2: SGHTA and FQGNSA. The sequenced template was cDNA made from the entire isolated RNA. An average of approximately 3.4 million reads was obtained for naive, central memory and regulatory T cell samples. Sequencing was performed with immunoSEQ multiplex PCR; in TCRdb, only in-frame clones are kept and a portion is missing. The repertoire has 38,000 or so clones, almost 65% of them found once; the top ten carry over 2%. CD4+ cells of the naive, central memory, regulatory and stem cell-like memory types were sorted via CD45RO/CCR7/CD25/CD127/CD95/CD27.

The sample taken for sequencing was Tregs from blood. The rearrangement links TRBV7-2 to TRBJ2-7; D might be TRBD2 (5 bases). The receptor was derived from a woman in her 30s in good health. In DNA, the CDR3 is TGTGCCAGCGTATCGGGGAACTCCTACGAGCAGTACTTC. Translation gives CASVSGNSYEQYF.